One T cell receptor beta chain is described in this entry. Its antigen has not been determined. A much larger clone differs by one base, so this may be a read error. From its cysteine to its phenylalanine, the CDR3 spans 16 amino acids. The CDR3 DNA has 48 bases and is translated from base 1. Between the V and J ends, shortened by 5 bases and 2 bases respectively, the junction contains 19 bases. The germline V gene encodes CDR1 SGHAT and CDR2 FQDESV (reference sequence). This sample is part of a study of T cells in Graves' hyperthyroidism and ophthalmopathy (dated by TCRdb to between 2018 and 2020). Some background on the complete study: Peripheral blood was collected at initial diagnosis, before any treatment. To identify TCR V-J signatures that set the groups apart, the researchers used a discovery cohort of about a hundred patients, made up of approximately 43 with Graves' ophthalmopathy and about 59 with stable Graves' hyperthyroidism. Prospective prediction of ophthalmopathy was tested in an independent validation cohort of 18 to 20 hyperthyroidism patients and 17 patients who later progressed to ophthalmopathy. For training and testing, the 100 or so patients in the discovery cohort were randomly divided in a 7:3 ratio. In several Graves' hyperthyroidism patients, the study also compared T-cell repertoires from thyroid tissue with T-cell repertoires from blood. Following sampling, methimazole starting at 30 mg daily was given to hyperthyroidism patients, and high-dose intravenous methylprednisolone was given to ophthalmopathy patients. The paper describes TCR Vbeta CDR3 sequencing of 130 to 150 peripheral blood samples, made up of 43 ophthalmopathy patients, roughly 72 hyperthyroidism patients and around 17 progressor patients. General study outcomes and caveats: Most expanded thyroid clonotypes (frequency above 0.001) were also found in blood, which suggests that blood repertoires may mirror thyroid immune responses. No statistical method was used to set the sample size in advance, and investigators knew the group allocation. A 13 V-J signature model separated ophthalmopathy from stable hyperthyroidism, with roughly 88% sensitivity and 81% to 83% specificity in cross-validation and 80%/75% in testing. In validation, progression to ophthalmopathy was predicted by the model with approximately 67% sensitivity and 72% to 85% specificity, a median of approximately 6.5 months before onset.

Ophthalmopathy patients had moderately to severely active disease, Clinical Activity Score of at least 3, NOSPECS grade of at least 4, and duration under 3 months. Exclusion was applied to patients with uncontrolled infections, other autoimmune diseases, pregnancy or lactation. Diagnoses were established on the basis of clinical symptoms, serum thyroxine and TRAb, thyroid ultrasound, and orbital computed tomography. PBMCs were isolated from 7.5 to 10 ml of fresh peripheral blood by Ficoll-Paque density gradient centrifugation. Trizol reagent was used to extract total RNA, and RNA quality was then checked on an Agilent 2100 Bioanalyzer. Amplification of TCR beta CDR3 regions was carried out from RNA transcripts. For the first round of RT-PCR on the TCR CDR3, the HTBI primer set was used together with the Qiagen OneStep RT-PCR kit. Libraries were constructed in a second round of multiplex PCR, after which size selection and purification were carried out. Paired-end sequencing of the libraries was performed with 100 bp reads on an Illumina HiSeq2000. Per the original workflow: SOAPnuke was used to process the raw data, removing reads that contained adapters or uncalled bases, had a mean Phred below 15, or lacked an exact match to the constant primer or identifier. High-quality paired reads were merged using COPE v1.2.5, and each unique nucleotide sequence was defined as a clonotype. MiTCR v1.1 was used to align clonotypes to the IMGT TRBV, TRBD and TRBJ reference segments. The analysis included only V-J combinations with a frequency above 0.0001, which together covered roughly 99% of the repertoires. A TCS score was defined as the ratio of F50 (clonal expansion) to E x V (chaos), with BLOSUM62-based TCRdist applied between CDR3 peptides within each V-J. Welch's t-statistics and random forest reduced approximately 520 V-J features to 13, which were used in a naive Bayes classifier (R e1071). Using fastp at Q25 and MiXCR, TCRdb reprocessed the public reads and kept productive beta chains. Identical CDR3 protein sequences are pooled into one entry, listed with their most common genes and DNA. These V and J calls derive from TCRdb rather than the authors' analysis. This sample holds about 330,000 distinct CDR3 sequences; roughly 15% were observed only once. The ten largest clones take up roughly 35% of the sample.

The chain couples TRBV11-1 to TRBJ2-7; a tentative D call is TRBD2 (6 bases match). The origin of this receptor is a woman aged 40 to 50 with Graves' ophthalmopathy. The specimen sequenced was blood. CDR3 protein: CASSNLRGDVPYEQYF. The nucleotide sequence is given as TGTGCCAGCAGCAATCTCCGCGGGGACGTGCCCTACGAGCAGTACTTC. Beyond the CDR3, the reference TRBV11-1 and TRBJ2-7 genes provide the residues; the full variable domain reads: EAEVAQSPRYKITEKSQAVAFWCDPISGHATLYWYRQILGQGPELLVQFQDESVVDDSQLPKDRFSAERLKGVDSTLKIQPAELGDSAMYLCASSNLRGDVPYEQYFGPGTRLTVT.